This is a list of T cell receptor beta chains from one sample in a study of T-cell reconstitution after alpha-beta-depleted transplantation in children. In TCRdb, the PCR reads were re-called with MiXCR into one record per CDR3 protein. Among 250,000 to 300,000 distinct CDR3 sequences, under 14% were seen once, and the ten largest hold less than 25%. The source was peripheral blood, collected 180 days after TCRalphabeta/CD19-depleted stem cell transplant. These TCRs come from a male patient aged 2 to 10 who had a stem cell transplant for chronic granulomatous disease, so the T cells may come from the graft donor. Both conserved end residues are part of each CDR3. The D gene is left open where the match is weak. Rows may omit the clone size; those that give it use once, few, many or a size class.

cdr3_aa cdr3_nt j_call cdr3_length clone_size v_call d_call
CASSLGAETGDSYEQYF TGCGCCAGCAGCTTGGGAGCCGAGACAGGGGACTCCTACGAGCAGTACTTC TRBJ2-7 17 many TRBV5-1 TRBD1
CSAIVVAGGNQETQYF TGCAGTGCAATAGTGGTGGCGGGAGGGAACCAAGAGACCCAGTACTTC TRBJ2-5 16 many TRBV20-1 TRBD2
CASCKHVRRGQYNEQFF TGTGCCAGCTGCAAGCATGTGAGGCGGGGGCAGTACAATGAGCAGTTCTTC TRBJ2-1 17 NA TRBV3-1 NA
CASSDFVQYNEQFF TGTGCCAGCAGTGACTTCGTTCAGTACAATGAGCAGTTCTTC TRBJ2-1 14 many TRBV6-1 NA
CASSYSGSQETQYF TGTGCCAGCAGTTACTCGGGCAGCCAAGAGACCCAGTACTTC TRBJ2-5 14 many TRBV6-2/TRBV6-3 NA
CSARDRGGAVDTQYF TGCAGTGCTAGAGATCGGGGAGGTGCCGTAGATACGCAGTATTTT TRBJ2-3 15 many TRBV20-1 NA
CATLGQGNQPQHF TGTGCCACCCTTGGACAGGGCAATCAGCCCCAGCATTTT TRBJ1-5 13 many TRBV11-2 TRBD1
CAISPGTLETQYF TGTGCCATCAGCCCCGGGACTTTAGAGACCCAGTACTTC TRBJ2-5 13 many TRBV10-3 NA
CASSLRTSGAYNEQFF TGTGCCAGCAGCCTAAGGACTAGCGGGGCCTACAATGAGCAGTTCTTC TRBJ2-1 16 many TRBV7-6 TRBD2
CASGGLAGVRDTQYF TGTGCCAGCGGAGGACTAGCGGGAGTAAGGGATACGCAGTATTTT TRBJ2-3 15 NA TRBV12-3/TRBV12-4 TRBD2
CASSIRRDNTEAFF TGTGCCAGTAGTATCCGCAGGGATAACACTGAAGCTTTCTTT TRBJ1-1 14 many TRBV19 NA
CASSPLVTRTSTDTQYF TGTGCCAGCAGCCCCCTAGTTACGCGCACTAGCACAGATACGCAGTATTTT TRBJ2-3 17 few TRBV5-4 NA
CASSQQGGEQFF TGCGCCAGCAGCCAGCAGGGGGGTGAGCAGTTCTTC TRBJ2-1 12 many TRBV4-3 NA
CATSRDLGSTYGYTF TGTGCCACCAGCAGAGATCTGGGGAGTACCTATGGCTACACCTTC TRBJ1-2 15 many TRBV15 NA
CASSSLLYRNYEQYF TGTGCCAGCAGTTCCCTCCTGTACAGGAACTACGAGCAGTACTTC TRBJ2-7 15 NA TRBV27 NA
CASSQDKGTQYF TGCGCCAGCAGCCAAGATAAGGGGACCCAGTACTTC TRBJ2-5 12 many TRBV4-1 NA
CSVAPDRGLSQYF TGCAGCGTTGCCCCCGACAGGGGGCTCTCCCAGTACTTC TRBJ2-5 13 many TRBV29-1 TRBD1
CATSREGGLAGYNEQFF TGTGCCACCAGCAGAGAGGGGGGACTAGCGGGTTACAATGAGCAGTTCTTC TRBJ2-1 17 many TRBV15 TRBD2
CASSVATSTGELFF TGCGCCAGCAGCGTGGCAACTAGCACCGGGGAGCTGTTTTTT TRBJ2-2 14 many TRBV5-1 NA
CASSFPRPGTQYF TGTGCCAGCAGCTTTCCCCGACCGGGGACCCAGTACTTC TRBJ2-5 13 many TRBV7-2 NA
CASSLAQGSWGYTF TGTGCCAGCAGCTTAGCTCAGGGTAGTTGGGGCTACACCTTC TRBJ1-2 14 many TRBV7-2 NA
CATSREEPAQWGGTGELFF TGTGCCACCAGCAGAGAAGAGCCAGCCCAATGGGGTGGCACCGGGGAGCTGTTTTTT TRBJ2-2 19 many TRBV15 NA
CASSMDAYNSPLHF TGTGCCAGCAGCATGGACGCATATAATTCACCCCTCCACTTT TRBJ1-6 14 many TRBV7-9 NA
CASSLDVYPKTQYF TGCGCCAGCAGCCTGGATGTGTATCCAAAGACCCAGTACTTC TRBJ2-5 14 many TRBV5-1 NA
CAISESTHGDTQYF TGTGCCATCAGTGAGTCGACTCATGGAGATACGCAGTATTTT TRBJ2-3 14 many TRBV10-3 NA
CASSSGRDRGYEQYF TGTGCCAGCAGTAGCGGCCGGGACAGGGGGTACGAGCAGTACTTC TRBJ2-7 15 many TRBV6-1 TRBD1
CASSQDGPSGNQPQHF TGCGCCAGCAGCCAAGACGGCCCGAGCGGCAATCAGCCCCAGCATTTT TRBJ1-5 16 many TRBV4-3 NA
CASSLGLQANTGELFF TGTGCCAGCAGCCTAGGACTGCAAGCGAACACCGGGGAGCTGTTTTTT TRBJ2-2 16 NA TRBV5-4 NA
CASSPQRRSQETQYF TGTGCCAGCAGCCCACAGCGGAGGAGCCAAGAGACCCAGTACTTC TRBJ2-5 15 few TRBV5-4 NA
CASSPQHEQYF TGTGCCAGCTCACCACAGCACGAGCAGTACTTC TRBJ2-7 11 many TRBV18 NA
CASREERATDTQYF TGTGCCAGCAGAGAGGAGCGGGCCACAGATACGCAGTATTTT TRBJ2-3 14 many TRBV6-1 NA
CASSGGGKETQYF TGTGCCAGCAGCGGCGGGGGGAAAGAGACCCAGTACTTC TRBJ2-5 13 NA TRBV5-4 TRBD2
CAISEATGLGQYF TGTGCCATCAGTGAGGCGACAGGGCTCGGGCAGTACTTC TRBJ2-7 13 many TRBV10-3 TRBD1
CASRRQGYEQFF TGTGCCAGCAGGCGACAGGGGTATGAGCAGTTCTTC TRBJ2-1 12 many TRBV7-2 TRBD1
CASSPQNKTQYF TGTGCCAGCTCACCACAGAACAAAACGCAGTATTTT TRBJ2-3 12 many TRBV18 NA
CATSRAGRYEQYF TGTGCCACCAGCAGAGCTGGCCGGTACGAGCAGTACTTC TRBJ2-7 13 many TRBV15 NA
CASSEAGGPSGTQYF TGTGCCAGCAGTGAAGCGGGGGGACCGTCGGGGACCCAGTACTTC TRBJ2-5 15 many TRBV2 NA
CASSRPGQGTRGTQYF TGTGCCAGCAGCCGACCGGGACAGGGGACTCGTGGTACGCAGTATTTT TRBJ2-3 16 many TRBV27 TRBD1
CASSGGQDRNSPLHF TGTGCCAGCAGTGGGGGACAGGATCGTAATTCACCCCTCCACTTT TRBJ1-6 15 many TRBV2 TRBD1
CASIDFGNLGGSGQETQYF TGTGCCAGCATCGATTTCGGCAACCTCGGAGGATCGGGGCAAGAGACCCAGTACTTC TRBJ2-5 19 NA TRBV12-3/TRBV12-4 NA
CASSFELAAGNEQFF TGTGCCAGCAGCTTTGAACTAGCCGCGGGGAATGAGCAGTTCTTC TRBJ2-1 15 many TRBV7-2 NA
CASSFRMPQGAQETQYF TGTGCCAGCAGTTTCCGGATGCCCCAGGGGGCCCAAGAGACCCAGTACTTC TRBJ2-5 17 many TRBV27 TRBD1
CSAGGGTSTYNEQFF TGCAGTGCGGGAGGTGGGACTAGCACTTACAATGAGCAGTTCTTC TRBJ2-1 15 many TRBV20-1 TRBD2
CASSSQMTSGRPYEQYF TGTGCCAGCAGTTCCCAGATGACTAGCGGGAGGCCGTACGAGCAGTACTTC TRBJ2-7 17 many TRBV12-3/TRBV12-4 TRBD2
CASSFRERTYEQYF TGTGCCAGCAGTTTCCGGGAGCGAACCTACGAGCAGTACTTC TRBJ2-7 14 many TRBV28 NA
CASSLVGRWETQYF TGTGCCAGCAGCTTAGTCGGCCGGTGGGAGACCCAGTACTTC TRBJ2-5 14 many TRBV7-2 NA
CASSRGRASNYGYTF TGTGCCAGCAGCCGAGGTCGGGCAAGTAACTATGGCTACACCTTC TRBJ1-2 15 many TRBV11-2 NA
CASSFGIGQARGGELFF TGTGCCAGCAGTTTTGGTATCGGGCAGGCGAGGGGCGGGGAGCTGTTTTTT TRBJ2-2 17 many TRBV12-3/TRBV12-4 NA
CAISVNSFPNTGELFF TGTGCCATCAGTGTTAATTCTTTCCCGAACACCGGGGAGCTGTTTTTT TRBJ2-2 16 few TRBV10-3 NA